The entry that follows covers one T cell receptor (beta chain) sequence. In the authors' methods: Quantification of nucleated cells was approximated via reference gene primer amplification. TCRdb keeps only in-frame clones here, not all; method: immunoSEQ multiplex PCR. V, J and clone size were drawn from that table, and D and trimming were deduced from the DNA. The profile covers 240,000 or so clones, with about 82% appearing a single time and around 2.1% taken by the ten largest. These data come from a study of blood T cell repertoires in COVID-19. Germline loops: CDR1 LNHDA, CDR2 SQIVND (reference sequence). The CDR3 loop spans 13 amino acids. V dropped 5 bases and J dropped 4 bases, with 9 bases sitting between them.

This receptor was taken from a woman in her fifties or sixties who had recovered from COVID-19. The specimen sequenced was PBMCs or T cells enriched from blood (not recorded which). The V gene is TRBV19, the J gene TRBJ2-1, with a weak D call TRBD1 (5 bases). Here the CDR3 DNA reads TGTGCCAGTAGTGTACAGGATTACAATGAGCAGTTCTTC. Amino acid sequence: CASSVQDYNEQFF.